Presented here are 20 T cell receptor beta chains from one specimen sequenced in a study of beta chain features in type 1 diabetes. These TCRs are of unknown antigen specificity. Study observations and caveats: In every one of the four CD4+ subsets, TCRB CDR3s were moderately but significantly shorter in Type 1 diabetes patients.

Sequencing targeted expressed TCRB transcripts, as all isolated RNA had been reverse transcribed. Some clones are missing from TCRdb's copy, which holds only in-frame ones; the method was immunoSEQ multiplex PCR. The sample consists of 300,000 to 450,000 clones, over 10% of them appearing once. The sample consisted of naive CD4+ T cells from blood. Source of these receptors: a woman aged 18 to 35 with type 1 diabetes.

This clone has a handful of counts. The chain has TRBV19 and TRBJ2-1, with TRBD2 matching 15 bases. Germline V gives CDR1 LNHDA, CDR2 SQIVND (reference sequence). The CDR3 contains 16 residues. V trimming: 5 bases; J trimming: 4 bases; junction bases outside the gene matches: 3. The chain's CDR3 is CASSLGTSGGYNEQFF. The CDR3, as DNA: TGTGCCAGTAGTCTCGGGACTAGCGGGGGGTACAATGAGCAGTTCTTC.

Only a few counts were recorded for this clone. J is TRBJ1-5 and V is TRBV27; a possible D gene is TRBD1 (6 bases). Germline lookup yields CDR1 MNHEY and CDR2 SMNVEV (reference sequence). This CDR3 has 13 amino acids. Trimming removed 3 bases at V and 6 bases at J, with 9 bases between. The CDR3 loop reads CASSLRRGQPQHF. CDR3 DNA: TGTGCCAGCAGTTTGCGCAGGGGTCAGCCCCAGCATTTT.

V and J are TRBV7-9 and TRBJ2-7, with D perhaps matching TRBD2 (6 bases). CDR1 SEHNR and CDR2 FQNEAQ come from the germline V gene (reference sequence). Trimming took off 0 bases at V and 5 bases at J, with 14 bases between the two ends. The CDR3 loop spans 15 amino acids. CDR3 nucleotides: TGTGCCAGCAGCTTAGCGCGTCTAGAGCGGGACGAGCAGTACTTC. Encoded protein: CASSLARLERDEQYF.

V is TRBV7-9 and J is TRBJ1-2; D gene ambiguous. CDR3 size: 15 residues. Per germline, CDR1 SEHNR and CDR2 FQNEAQ (reference sequence). Deletions cut 5 bases from V and 7 bases from J, with 20 bases between. The CDR3 loop reads CASSEMSSKGGGYTF. The CDR3 DNA follows: TGTGCCAGCAGCGAAATGAGTTCCAAGGGAGGTGGCTACACCTTC.

The chain couples TRBV29-1 to TRBJ2-5, with 9 nucleotides matching TRBD1. The CDR3 totals 14 residues. Losses at the gene ends were 6 bases for V and 11 bases for J; bases not matched to a gene: 16. Germline CDR1 reads SQVTM; CDR2 reads ANQGSEA. The chain's CDR3 is CSVIGDRAFGEQYF. The DNA for the CDR3 is TGCAGCGTGATCGGGGACAGGGCTTTCGGGGAGCAGTACTTC. Full variable domain (rest looked up from reference TRBV29-1 and TRBJ2-5): SAVISQKPSRDICQRGTSLTIQCQVDSQVTMMFWYRQQPGQSLTLIATANQGSEATYESGFVIDKFPISRPNLTFSTLTVSNMSPEDSSIYLCSVIGDRAFGEQYFGPGTRLLVL.

The sample holds a few counts of this clone. This sequence joins TRBV20-1 and TRBJ2-7, with no clear D. Trimming took 4 bases from V and 7 from J, leaving 11 bases between them. The CDR3 runs 11 residues. Germline assignment: CDR1 DFQATT and CDR2 SNEGSKA (reference sequence). The CDR3 here is CSATTPREQYF. CDR3 nucleotide sequence: TGCAGTGCTACTACCCCGAGAGAGCAGTACTTC.

The rearrangement joins TRBV7-6 to TRBJ2-5; a weak D match, TRBD1 (5 bases). Trimming pared 6 bases from V and 10 bases from J, leaving 18 bases between. CDR3 length: 13 amino acids. Germline loops: CDR1 SGHVS, CDR2 FNYEAQ. The CDR3 coding sequence is TGTGCCAGCAGGGGCCCAGGGATTGAGGACCAGTACTTC. Translation gives CASRGPGIEDQYF.

This clone was counted only a few times. The V gene is TRBV30, the J gene TRBJ2-7; D unresolved. There are 11 residues in the CDR3. The germline CDR1 and CDR2 sequences are GTSNPN and SVGIG (reference sequence). Trimming pared 3 bases from V and 3 bases from J, leaving 6 bases between. CDR3 in amino acids: CAWSSRYEQYF. The CDR3 DNA follows: TGTGCCTGGAGCTCTCGCTACGAGCAGTACTTC.

This clone has only a few counts. V and J are TRBV2 and TRBJ2-3; tentatively, D is TRBD1 (6 bases). V lost 4 bases, J lost 6 bases, and 8 bases lay in between. Germline assignment: CDR1 SNHLY and CDR2 FYNNEI. The CDR3 length is 12 residues. Here the CDR3 reads CASSGTADTQYF. In DNA, the CDR3 is TGTGCCAGCAGTGGGACAGCCGATACGCAGTATTTT.

The V gene is TRBV7-2, the J gene TRBJ2-3, with D unclear. The length of the CDR3 is 14 residues. With 7 bases removed from V and 3 bases from J, the gap between germline ends came to 14 bases. Looked up from germline, CDR1 is SGHTA and CDR2 is FQGNSA. CDR3 amino acids: CASTQAAKTDTQYF. The CDR3 nucleotides are TGTGCCAGCACCCAGGCAGCTAAAACAGATACGCAGTATTTT.

There are a few counts of this clone. This sequence joins TRBV18 and TRBJ2-5, with D possibly TRBD2 on 5 matching bases. Germline V gene lookup returns CDR1 KGHSH and CDR2 LQKENI. Trimming took 8 bases from V and 3 from J, leaving 7 bases between them. This CDR3 is built from 11 residues. This CDR3 reads CASRAEETQYF. The CDR3 DNA sequence: TGTGCCAGCCGAGCGGAAGAGACCCAGTACTTC.

The chain couples TRBV29-1 to TRBJ2-5, with a tentative D call TRBD2 (7 bases). Germline V gene data show CDR1 as SQVTM and CDR2 as ANQGSEA. This CDR3 has 13 residues. Trimming removed 7 bases at V and 5 bases at J, with 17 bases between. The CDR3 DNA is TGCAGCGCGTCGACGGGGAGGGGGGAGACCCAGTACTTC. Translation: CSASTGRGETQYF.

The sample holds a few counts of this clone. Within the sample, other DNA sequences also encode this same CDR3. V usage is TRBV28 and J usage is TRBJ2-7; 8 bases line up with TRBD1. CDR3 length: 13 residues. V was pared by 5 bases and J by 5 bases, with 5 bases of the junction left unmatched. Germline CDR1 and CDR2: MDHEN and SYDVKM. This chain's CDR3 is CASSPRTGNEQYF. The CDR3 coding sequence is TGTGCCAGCAGTCCCCGGACAGGGAACGAGCAGTACTTC.

This sequence joins TRBV7-9 and TRBJ2-5; 7 bases line up with TRBD1. The CDR3 totals 11 residues. Trimming cost V 10 bases and J 4 bases; bases outside gene matches: 3. CDR1 and CDR2 from the germline V gene are SEHNR and FQNEAQ (reference sequence). The chain's CDR3 is CATRQGETQYF. The CDR3, as DNA: TGTGCCACCCGACAGGGAGAGACCCAGTACTTC. The variable domain in full, completed from reference TRBV7-9 and TRBJ2-5, reads DTGVSQNPRHKITKRGQNVTFRCDPISEHNRLYWYRQTLGQGPEFLTYFQNEAQLEKSRLLSDRFSAERPKGSFSTLEIQRTEQGDSAMYLCATRQGETQYFGPGTRLLVL.

This clone was found a few times. This chain connects TRBV11-2 to TRBJ1-5; perhaps TRBD1 as D (5 bases). Germline V gives CDR1 SGHAT, CDR2 FQNNGV. This CDR3 has 14 residues. V lost 6 bases and J 2 bases, leaving 11 bases between the germline ends. DNA of the CDR3: TGTGCCAGCAGTCAGGGAAATGGCAATCAGCCCCAGCATTTT. It translates to CASSQGNGNQPQHF.

The rearrangement links TRBV7-9 to TRBJ2-5; D unclear. The CDR3 loop spans 14 amino acids. V was cut by 4 bases and J by 2 bases, with 11 bases left in between. The germline V gene has CDR1 SEHNR and CDR2 FQNEAQ (reference sequence). This CDR3 reads CASSSPWAQETQYF. DNA of the CDR3: TGTGCCAGCAGCTCCCCCTGGGCTCAAGAGACCCAGTACTTC.

This chain joins TRBV18 and TRBJ1-1; 8 nucleotides align to TRBD1. CDR1 is KGHSH and CDR2 is LQKENI in the germline V gene. Trimming at V came to 3 bases and at J to 5 bases, leaving 2 bases not matched to a gene. The CDR3 runs 13 residues. CDR3 residues: CASSPTGETEAFF. Here the CDR3 DNA reads TGTGCCAGCTCACCGACAGGGGAAACTGAAGCTTTCTTT.

This clone showed up just a few times. This chain connects TRBV10-3 to TRBJ2-3; 7 positions agree with TRBD2. Trimming cost V 11 bases and J 1 base; bases outside gene matches: 9. The length of the CDR3 is 14 residues. In germline, CDR1 is ENHRY, CDR2 SYGVKD. CDR3 protein: CALRGAGGTDTQYF. CDR3 DNA sequence: TGTGCCCTACGAGGGGCGGGGGGCACAGATACGCAGTATTTT.

V usage is TRBV7-3 and J usage is TRBJ1-1; 7 bases match TRBD1. J lost 1 base, V lost 4 bases, and 9 bases had no gene match. This CDR3 has 16 amino acids. Looked up from germline, CDR1 is SGHTA and CDR2 is FQGTGA. CDR3 in amino acids: CASSSKGGQSNTEAFF. For the CDR3, the DNA is TGTGCCAGCAGCTCGAAGGGGGGACAGTCGAACACTGAAGCTTTCTTT.

In its sample, this clone was seen a few times. The V gene is TRBV28, the J gene TRBJ2-5; no clear D gene. The ends were cut back, 4 bases at V and 5 bases at J, with 17 bases in the middle. The CDR3 runs to 15 residues. Per the germline V gene, CDR1 is MDHEN and CDR2 is SYDVKM. The CDR3 loop reads CASSSQQSRMETQYF. CDR3 nucleotides: TGTGCCAGCAGTTCCCAACAGAGTCGTATGGAGACCCAGTACTTC.